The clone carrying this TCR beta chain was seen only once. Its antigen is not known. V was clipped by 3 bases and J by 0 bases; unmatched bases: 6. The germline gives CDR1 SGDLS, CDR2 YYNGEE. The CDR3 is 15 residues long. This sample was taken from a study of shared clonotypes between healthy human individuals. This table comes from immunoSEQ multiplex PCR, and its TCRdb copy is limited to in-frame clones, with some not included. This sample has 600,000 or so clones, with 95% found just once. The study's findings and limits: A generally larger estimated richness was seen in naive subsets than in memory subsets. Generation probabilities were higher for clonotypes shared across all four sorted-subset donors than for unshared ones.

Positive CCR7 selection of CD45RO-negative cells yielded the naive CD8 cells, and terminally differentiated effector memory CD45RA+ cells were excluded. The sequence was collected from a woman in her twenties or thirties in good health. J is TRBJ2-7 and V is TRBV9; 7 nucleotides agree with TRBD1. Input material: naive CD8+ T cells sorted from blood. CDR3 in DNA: TGTGCCAGCAGCGGAGGCAGGGGGTCCTCCTACGAGCAGTACTTC. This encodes CASSGGRGSSYEQYF.